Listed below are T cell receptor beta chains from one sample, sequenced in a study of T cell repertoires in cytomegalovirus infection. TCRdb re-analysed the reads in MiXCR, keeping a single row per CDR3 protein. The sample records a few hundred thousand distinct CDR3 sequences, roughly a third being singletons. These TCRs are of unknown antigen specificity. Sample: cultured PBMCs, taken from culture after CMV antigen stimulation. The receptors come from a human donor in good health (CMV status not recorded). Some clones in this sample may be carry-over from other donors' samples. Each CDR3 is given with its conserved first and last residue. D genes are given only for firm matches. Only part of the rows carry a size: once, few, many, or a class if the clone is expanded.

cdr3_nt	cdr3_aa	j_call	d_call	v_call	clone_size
TGTGCCAGCAGCTTAGGGTCCGGGGCTGACACTGAAGCTTTCTTT	CASSLGSGADTEAFF	TRBJ1-1	-	TRBV7-9	few
TGTGCCAGCAGCCGGACAGGTCATGAGCAGTTCTTC	CASSRTGHEQFF	TRBJ2-1	TRBD1	TRBV6-2/TRBV6-3	-
TGTGCCAGCAGCGTAGGCCAAAGCTCCTACAATGAGCAGTTCTTC	CASSVGQSSYNEQFF	TRBJ2-1	-	TRBV9	-
TGTGCCAGCCGCGTCCCGGGGGGGGTCAATTCACCCCTCCACTTT	CASRVPGGVNSPLHF	TRBJ1-6	-	TRBV28	-
TGTGCCAGCAGTAGAAGACTAGCGGGAGGAGCGGGAGAGACCCAGTACTTC	CASSRRLAGGAGETQYF	TRBJ2-5	TRBD2	TRBV12-3/TRBV12-4	-
TGTGCCAGCAGTTTTGGACCCCGCCATGCTTTCTTT	CASSFGPRHAFF	TRBJ1-1	-	TRBV28	-
TGTGCCAGCAGCTTAGATTTGGGCACTGAAGCTTTCTTT	CASSLDLGTEAFF	TRBJ1-1	-	TRBV7-9	few
TGTGCCAGTGGACTAGCCAAAAACATTCAGTACTTC	CASGLAKNIQYF	TRBJ2-4	-	TRBV6-2/TRBV6-3	few
TGTGCCAGCAGCTTCGAGGGGATGAACACTGAAGCTTTCTTT	CASSFEGMNTEAFF	TRBJ1-1	-	TRBV11-2	few
TGCAGTGCTAGGGTGGGGGAGGGATCCTACAATGAGCAGTTCTTC	CSARVGEGSYNEQFF	TRBJ2-1	TRBD2	TRBV20-1	-
TGTGCCAGCAGCTCCTCCTTGGGGAGCAGCTCCTACAATGAGCAGTTCTTC	CASSSSLGSSSYNEQFF	TRBJ2-1	-	TRBV7-9	-
TGTGCCAGCAGTTATCTCCGGGACAATGAGCAGTTCTTC	CASSYLRDNEQFF	TRBJ2-1	-	TRBV6-6	-
TGTGCCAGCAGCTTAGACCCAGACAGGGGGCGGATGGAGACCCAGTACTTC	CASSLDPDRGRMETQYF	TRBJ2-5	TRBD1	TRBV11-2	few
TGTGCCAGCGGAGCAACAGGGTCTGGCTATGGCTACACCTTC	CASGATGSGYGYTF	TRBJ1-2	-	TRBV6-5	-
TGTGCCAGCCCCCCCGGGACTAGCGGGAGAATTGCCTACAATGAGCAGTTCTTC	CASPPGTSGRIAYNEQFF	TRBJ2-1	TRBD2	TRBV5-4	few
TGTGCCAGCAGTTACCGGTTAGCGGGAGGGGGGAACCAAGAGACCCAGTACTTC	CASSYRLAGGGNQETQYF	TRBJ2-5	TRBD2	TRBV6-6	-
TGTGCCAGCAGCTTCGGCCCAGGGGGCACAGATACGCAGTATTTT	CASSFGPGGTDTQYF	TRBJ2-3	-	TRBV7-3	-
TGCGCCAGCAGCCAAGAGGGGGTGAATTCTGAAGCTTTCTTT	CASSQEGVNSEAFF	TRBJ1-1	-	TRBV4-3	-
TGTGCCAGCAGTGTAGTCTACGAGCAGTACTTC	CASSVVYEQYF	TRBJ2-7	-	TRBV25-1	few
TGTGCCAGCGAAGAGCGGGACTTCTCCTACGAGCAGTACTTC	CASEERDFSYEQYF	TRBJ2-7	TRBD2	TRBV6-1	-
TGTGCCAGCAGCCCTCGACTAGCGGGAGTGGTCGATGAGCAGTTCTTC	CASSPRLAGVVDEQFF	TRBJ2-1	TRBD2	TRBV4-2	once
TGTGCCAGCAGCTTATCTGGGGGCAATGGAAACACCATATATTTT	CASSLSGGNGNTIYF	TRBJ1-3	-	TRBV11-2	many
TGTGCCAGCAGTTCCCAAGGGGTTGGCTTTGAAAAACTGTTTTTT	CASSSQGVGFEKLFF	TRBJ1-4	-	TRBV27	-
TGCGCCAGCAGCCTTGGCGGGACCGCTTATGAGCAGTTCTTC	CASSLGGTAYEQFF	TRBJ2-1	-	TRBV4-1	-
TGCAGCGTTTTAGCGGGATTTCCGGCAGATACGCAGTATTTT	CSVLAGFPADTQYF	TRBJ2-3	TRBD2	TRBV29-1	-
TGTGCCAGCAGACCGAATTCGACATTCCGCAACACCATATATTTT	CASRPNSTFRNTIYF	TRBJ1-3	-	TRBV7-6	few
TGTGCCAGCATCCGGGACAGCCTTTATGGGACCCAGTACTTC	CASIRDSLYGTQYF	TRBJ2-5	TRBD1	TRBV7-2	many
TGTGCCAGCAGCTTAGTCGGGGTGAGAACTGAGCAGTTCTTC	CASSLVGVRTEQFF	TRBJ2-1	-	TRBV7-8	-
TGTGCCAGCAGCTTAGCTGGGGCCGGGGAGCTGTTTTTT	CASSLAGAGELFF	TRBJ2-2	-	TRBV7-2	-
TGTGCCAGCAGCTTATCGGGAAGAGGGGAAGCTTTCTTT	CASSLSGRGEAFF	TRBJ1-1	-	TRBV7-8	-